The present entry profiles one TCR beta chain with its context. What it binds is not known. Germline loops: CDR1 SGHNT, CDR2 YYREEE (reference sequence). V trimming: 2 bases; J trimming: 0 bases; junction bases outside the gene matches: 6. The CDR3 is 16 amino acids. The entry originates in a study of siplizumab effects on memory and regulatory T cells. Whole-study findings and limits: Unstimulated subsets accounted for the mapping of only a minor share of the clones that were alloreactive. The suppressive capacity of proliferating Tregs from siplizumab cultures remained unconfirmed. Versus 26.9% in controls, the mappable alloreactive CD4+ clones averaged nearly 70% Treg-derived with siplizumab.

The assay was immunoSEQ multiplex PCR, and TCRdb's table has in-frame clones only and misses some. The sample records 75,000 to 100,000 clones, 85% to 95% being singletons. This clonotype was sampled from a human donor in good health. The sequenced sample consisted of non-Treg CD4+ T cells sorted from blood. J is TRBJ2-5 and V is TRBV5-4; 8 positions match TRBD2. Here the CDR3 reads CASSLPGLGYQETQYF. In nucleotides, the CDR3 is TGTGCCAGCAGCTTACCGGGACTAGGGTACCAAGAGACCCAGTACTTC.